The 32 T cell receptor beta chains listed next were all sequenced from one sample in a study of T cell changes during pregnancy in multiple sclerosis. Profiled with immunoSEQ multiplex PCR; TCRdb holds only in-frame clones, not every one. This sample yields roughly 54,000 clones, of which 80% to 95% are seen a single time; about 0.6% belongs to the top ten. Sequencing used CD4+ T cells from peripheral blood mononuclear cells, obtained after pregnancy. The receptor set was obtained from a female donor with multiple sclerosis, enrolled in a pregnancy study.

V gene TRBV12-5 combines with J gene TRBJ1-1; TRBD1 aligns across 9 bases. The junction had 4 bases not matched to a gene; V was cut back by 3 bases and J by 5 bases. The CDR3 has 14 residues. CDR1 is LGHNT, CDR2 FRNRAP, per germline. The CDR3 is CASGLDRGWTEAFF. The DNA of the CDR3 is TGTGCTAGTGGTTTAGACAGGGGGTGGACTGAAGCTTTCTTT.

The V call is TRBV5-5, the J call TRBJ2-1; 8 bases match TRBD2. Germline CDR1 SGHKS, CDR2 YYEKEE (reference sequence). The CDR3 is 15 amino acids. The V segment lost 1 base and the J segment 3 bases; nucleotides outside the gene matches: 3. The CDR3 region has the DNA TGTGCCAGCAGCTTGCGGACTAGCAACTACAATGAGCAGTTCTTC. Translating gives CASSLRTSNYNEQFF.

V and J are TRBV7-2 and TRBJ2-7; 7 bases fit TRBD1. This CDR3 region has 11 residues. The germline gives CDR1 SGHTA, CDR2 FQGNSA. J was trimmed by 12 bases and V by 6 bases; bases with no gene match: 8. The CDR3 sequence: CASRQTGQLYF. The DNA for the CDR3 is TGTGCCAGCAGACAAACGGGACAGCTGTACTTC. Full variable domain (missing parts from reference TRBV7-2 and TRBJ2-7): GAGVSQSPSNKVTEKGKDVELRCDPISGHTALYWYRQSLGQGLEFLIYFQGNSAPDKSGLPSDRFSAERTGGSVSTLTIQRTQQEDSAVYLCASRQTGQLYFGPGTRLTVT.

The rearrangement uses TRBV5-4 and TRBJ1-6; unclear D gene. Trimming shortened V by 0 bases and J by 7 bases, and 11 bases separated the two germline ends. CDR1 is SGHNT and CDR2 is YYREEE in the germline V gene (reference sequence). This CDR3 is built from 15 residues. CDR3 nucleotide sequence: TGTGCCAGCAGCTTGGGGCAGGCCACCAATTCACCCCTCCACTTT. Protein product: CASSLGQATNSPLHF.

The sample holds one count of this clone. The chain recombines TRBV25-1 with TRBJ2-7; unclear D gene. Germline V lookup: CDR1 MGHDK, CDR2 SYGVNS. The CDR3 runs 11 residues. Trimming took off 11 bases at V and 2 bases at J, with 10 bases between the two ends. The CDR3 region has the DNA TGTGCCCCCGGCAGCGCCTACGAGCAGTACTTC. As protein: CAPGSAYEQYF.

This clone was counted a few times. The gene calls are TRBV7-2 and TRBJ2-3; D is unresolved. The CDR3 consists of 13 residues. V dropped 2 bases and J dropped 8 bases, with 11 bases sitting between them. The germline gives CDR1 SGHTA, CDR2 FQGNSA. CDR3 amino acids: CASSLPGPFTQYF. CDR3 DNA: TGTGCCAGCAGCTTACCGGGTCCCTTTACGCAGTATTTT.

The chain links TRBV6-6 to TRBJ1-1; 11 nucleotides match TRBD1. Germline CDR1 MNHNY, CDR2 SVGAGI (reference sequence). Unmatched junction bases numbered 5, after V lost 5 bases and J lost 6 bases. This CDR3 is built from 14 residues. The CDR3 sequence: CASSPGQGAAEAFF. The CDR3 region has the DNA TGTGCCAGCAGTCCCGGACAGGGGGCGGCTGAAGCTTTCTTT.

The CDR3 is CASSKRSDTQYF. The CDR3 DNA reads TGTGCCAGTAGTAAGCGTTCGGATACGCAGTATTTT. The chain has TRBV19 and TRBJ2-3, with D hard to call. Germline CDR1 reads LNHDA; CDR2 reads SQIVND (reference sequence). The CDR3 sequence is 12 residues long. Deletions cut 4 bases from V and 6 bases from J, with 8 bases between.

CDR3 protein: CASTTGYGYTF. CDR3 nucleotide sequence: TGTGCCAGTACGACGGGGTATGGCTACACCTTC. The chain carries TRBV19 and TRBJ1-2; unclear D gene. The V gene's germline CDR1 is LNHDA and CDR2 SQIVND (reference sequence). This CDR3 has 11 amino acids. Trimming removed 7 bases from V and 5 bases from J, with 8 bases in between.

V gene TRBV10-3 combines with J gene TRBJ1-2; D ambiguous. Germline loops: CDR1 ENHRY, CDR2 SYGVKD. Trimming pared 8 bases from V and 8 bases from J, leaving 12 bases between. The CDR3 length is 11 residues. Written as DNA, the CDR3 is TGTGCCATCGGTAGGGAGGCGGGCTACACCTTC. This translates into CAIGREAGYTF.

The V and J genes are TRBV29-1 and TRBJ2-3; D may be TRBD1 (6 bases). Deletions cut 4 bases from V and 0 bases from J, with 11 bases between. The CDR3 sequence is 14 residues long. The germline CDR1 and CDR2 sequences are SQVTM and ANQGSEA. CDR3 nucleotides: TGCAGCGTTGCAGGGGTTACTAGCACAGATACGCAGTATTTT. Translation gives CSVAGVTSTDTQYF.

This chain connects TRBV9 to TRBJ2-3; TRBD2 matches at 7 bases. Germline trimming cut 2 bases from V and 5 bases from J; bases unmatched to any gene: 2. The CDR3 consists of 13 residues. CDR1 and CDR2 (germline): SGDLS, YYNGEE. DNA for the CDR3: TGTGCCAGCAGCGTTGGGGGGGGAGATACGCAGTATTTT. Protein sequence: CASSVGGGDTQYF.

This clone showed up just once. The chain is built from TRBV11-2 and TRBJ2-7; 9 bases line up with TRBD1. After removal of 1 base from V and 7 bases from J, the junction contained 8 bases not matched to a gene. The CDR3 has 15 amino acids. The V gene's germline CDR1 is SGHAT and CDR2 FQNNGV. CDR3: CASSLGGVTGGEQYF. Here the CDR3 DNA reads TGTGCCAGCAGCTTAGGTGGGGTGACAGGGGGAGAGCAGTACTTC.

With respect to this clone: Other DNA sequences in the sample encode the same CDR3. This CDR3 is CASSVAGEQFF. The CDR3 DNA reads as TGTGCCAGCAGCGTAGCGGGTGAGCAGTTCTTC. This sequence joins TRBV9 and TRBJ2-1; no definite D call. The V gene lost 0 bases and the J gene lost 9 bases, with 4 bases spanning the gap. CDR1 SGDLS and CDR2 YYNGEE come from the germline V gene. The CDR3 has 11 amino acids.

V usage is TRBV11-2 and J usage is TRBJ2-7, with 10 bases lining up with TRBD2. V was pared by 5 bases and J by 2 bases, with 6 bases of the junction left unmatched. Germline V lookup: CDR1 SGHAT, CDR2 FQNNGV. The CDR3 is made up of 15 amino acids. The CDR3 spells CASSPRSGGAYEQYF. Here the CDR3 DNA reads TGTGCCAGCAGCCCTAGGAGCGGGGGGGCCTACGAGCAGTACTTC.

The CDR3 reads CASTSTRGGEQFF. CDR3 in DNA: TGTGCCAGTACCTCCACCAGGGGTGGTGAGCAGTTCTTC. The chain employs TRBV19 and TRBJ2-1; possible D gene TRBD1, 6 bases. This CDR3 spans 13 amino acids. V was shortened by 7 bases and J by 9 bases, with 16 bases between the two germline ends. Germline CDR1 and CDR2: LNHDA and SQIVND (reference sequence).

The V and J genes are TRBV18 and TRBJ2-7, with D hard to call. Germline V CDR1 and CDR2: KGHSH, LQKENI. The germline V and J ends were trimmed by 3 bases and 3 bases, with 9 bases remaining between them. This CDR3 is 13 amino acids long. The CDR3 bases are TGTGCCAGCTCACCGCAGGTCATCTACGAGCAGTACTTC. This codes for CASSPQVIYEQYF.

The chain employs TRBV6-6 and TRBJ1-2; D is ambiguous. V shed 5 bases and J shed 8 bases, with 18 bases lying between them. The CDR3 is 14 amino acids. The V gene's germline CDR1 is MNHNY and CDR2 SVGAGI (reference sequence). CDR3 bases: TGTGCCAGCAGTACCCAGATCCCCAGGCTCGGCTACACCTTC. Translated, it gives CASSTQIPRLGYTF.

The gene calls are TRBV7-3 and TRBJ2-6, with D uncertain. The CDR3 has 12 residues. V lost 4 bases, J lost 4 bases, and 2 bases lay in between. The germline gives CDR1 SGHTA, CDR2 FQGTGA. Written as DNA, the CDR3 is TGTGCCAGCAGCTCAGGGGCCAACGTCCTGACTTTC. This translates into CASSSGANVLTF. Full variable domain (remainder filled in from reference TRBV7-3 and TRBJ2-6): GAGVSQTPSNKVTEKGKYVELRCDPISGHTALYWYRQSLGQGPEFLIYFQGTGAADDSGLPNDRFFAVRPEGSVSTLKIQRTERGDSAVYLCASSSGANVLTFGAGSRLTVL.

This chain connects TRBV6-6 to TRBJ1-5; TRBD1 matches 11 bases. This CDR3 has 16 residues. V lost 2 bases to trimming and J lost 5 bases; unmatched junction nucleotides: 5. CDR1 MNHNY and CDR2 SVGAGI come from the germline V gene (reference sequence). Here the CDR3 reads CASSYRTGGFYQPQHF. CDR3 nucleotide sequence: TGTGCCAGCAGTTACAGGACAGGGGGCTTTTATCAGCCCCAGCATTTT.

This chain links TRBV5-4 with TRBJ1-2; D gene ambiguous. The CDR3 is 14 residues long. Trimming stripped 0 bases from V and 5 bases from J, with 11 bases between. CDR1 is SGHNT, CDR2 YYREEE, per germline (reference sequence). In nucleotides, the CDR3 is TGTGCCAGCAGCTTGGAAGGCAGGTTATATGGCTACACCTTC. Protein sequence: CASSLEGRLYGYTF.

The chain joins TRBV4-3 to TRBJ2-5, with 11 bases lining up with TRBD1. Germline-derived CDR1 and CDR2 are LGHNA and YSLEER. J gave up 4 bases and V 4 bases, and 5 bases lay outside the gene matches. The CDR3 is 15 residues long. CDR3 protein: CASSPDRGLGETQYF. CDR3 bases: TGCGCCAGCAGCCCGGACAGGGGGCTTGGAGAGACCCAGTACTTC.

The V call is TRBV2, the J call TRBJ1-1; D not resolved. In germline, CDR1 is SNHLY, CDR2 FYNNEI. This CDR3 is 14 amino acids long. The V and J ends lost 5 bases and 1 base respectively, with 11 bases between them. The CDR3 coding sequence is TGTGCCAGCAGTACCCTTTCGAGGAACACTGAAGCTTTCTTT. This translates into CASSTLSRNTEAFF.

V is TRBV14 and J is TRBJ2-3; the match to TRBD2 covers 9 bases. CDR3 size: 15 residues. Germline V gives CDR1 SGHDN, CDR2 FVKESK. V shed 5 bases and J 2 bases; nucleotides not matched to a gene: 5. As DNA, the CDR3 is TGTGCCAGCAGCGGAAAGCGGGGGGTCACAGATACGCAGTATTTT. Translated, it gives CASSGKRGVTDTQYF.

V usage is TRBV7-2 and J usage is TRBJ2-3, with TRBD2 matching 13 bases. V shed 2 bases and J 6 bases; nucleotides not matched to a gene: 5. Germline V CDR1 and CDR2: SGHTA, FQGNSA. The CDR3 is made up of 16 amino acids. Here the CDR3 DNA reads TGTGCCAGCAGCTTAAGTACTAGCGGGGGGGCGGATACGCAGTATTTT. This gives the protein CASSLSTSGGADTQYF.

The chain employs TRBV7-3 and TRBJ2-6, with TRBD1 matching over 8 bases. This CDR3 contains 18 residues. Germline V gene data show CDR1 as SGHTA and CDR2 as FQGTGA. V shed 0 bases and J 2 bases; nucleotides not matched to a gene: 6. CDR3 DNA: TGTGCCAGCAGCTTAACCGGGACAGGCTACGCTGGGGCCAACGTCCTGACTTTC. Amino acid sequence: CASSLTGTGYAGANVLTF.

In this sample, this clone turned up once. The DNA for the CDR3 is TGCAGCGCTCACAGGGGGAGAGGAACTGAAGCTTTCTTT. It translates to CSAHRGRGTEAFF. This rearrangement joins TRBV29-1 to TRBJ1-1; 8 bases align to TRBD1. Trimming cost V 7 bases and J 5 bases; bases outside gene matches: 9. This CDR3 has 13 residues. Germline values: CDR1 SQVTM, CDR2 ANQGSEA. The full variable domain, in which reference TRBV29-1 and TRBJ1-1 provide the parts outside the CDR3, is SAVISQKPSRDICQRGTSLTIQCQVDSQVTMMFWYRQQPGQSLTLIATANQGSEATYESGFVIDKFPISRPNLTFSTLTVSNMSPEDSSIYLCSAHRGRGTEAFFGQGTRLTVV.

This clone was counted between two and nine times. The genes are TRBV6-5 and TRBJ2-3; 8 bases match TRBD2. The junction had 2 bases not matched to a gene; V was cut back by 5 bases and J by 1 base. The CDR3 is 14 amino acids. Germline values: CDR1 MNHEY, CDR2 SVGAGI. The DNA of the CDR3 is TGTGCCAGCAGTGATAGCGGGGGCACAGATACGCAGTATTTT. Translation: CASSDSGGTDTQYF.

J is TRBJ1-2 and V is TRBV29-1; 8 nucleotides agree with TRBD1. The V segment lost 6 bases and the J segment 4 bases; nucleotides outside the gene matches: 4. Looked up from germline, CDR1 is SQVTM and CDR2 is ANQGSEA. The CDR3 sequence is 12 residues long. The CDR3: CSVRTGFYGYTF. Here the CDR3 DNA reads TGCAGCGTCCGGACAGGGTTCTATGGCTACACCTTC.

This rearrangement joins TRBV7-3 to TRBJ1-5, with TRBD1 identical over 7 bases. There are 14 residues in the CDR3. Germline CDR1 SGHTA, CDR2 FQGTGA. The V segment lost 5 bases and the J segment 2 bases; nucleotides outside the gene matches: 3. CDR3 sequence reads: CASSTTGGNQPQHF. The CDR3 DNA follows: TGTGCCAGCAGCACTACAGGGGGCAATCAGCCCCAGCATTTT.

A single count supports this clone. V usage is TRBV7-9 and J usage is TRBJ1-2; 8 bases match TRBD1. V shed 1 base and J 1 base; nucleotides not matched to a gene: 8. CDR3 size: 17 residues. The germline V gene encodes CDR1 SEHNR and CDR2 FQNEAQ (reference sequence). The CDR3 here is CASSLEAGGDRNYGYTF. The CDR3 DNA sequence: TGTGCCAGCAGCTTAGAGGCAGGGGGCGATCGTAACTATGGCTACACCTTC.

The V call is TRBV19, the J call TRBJ2-5; the D gene is possibly TRBD2 (5 bases). CDR1 and CDR2 from the germline V gene are LNHDA and SQIVND (reference sequence). The CDR3 has 16 amino acids. Trimming took 5 bases from V and 5 from J, leaving 21 bases between them. The CDR3 region is CASSGEPGPRGETQYF. CDR3 in DNA: TGTGCCAGTAGTGGGGAGCCGGGCCCCCGAGGGGAGACCCAGTACTTC.